This TCR beta chain was captured in a study of lymphopenia after photon versus proton radiotherapy. Overall study findings and caveats: Survival link was tested only in deceased patients; proton benefit remains a possibility.

Details on this clone: The target antigen is unknown.

From germline, CDR1 is PRHDT and CDR2 FYEKMQ (reference sequence). The CDR3 covers 13 residues. V was clipped by 7 bases and J by 3 bases; unmatched bases: 6. Profiled with immunoSEQ multiplex PCR; TCRdb holds only in-frame clones, not every one. The sample lists tens of thousands of clones, 75% to 90% occurring once. The specimen comprised peripheral blood, sampled from a patient treated with proton-based radiotherapy. The chain carries TRBV13 and TRBJ2-7; 7 bases agree with TRBD2. This TCR derives from an elderly man with esophageal cancer. The CDR3 DNA reads TGTGCCAGCAAATACGGGGGGAACTACGAGCAGTACTTC. It yields the protein CASKYGGNYEQYF. Complete variable domain (other parts from reference TRBV13 and TRBJ2-7): AAGVIQSPRHLIKEKRETATLKCYPIPRHDTVYWYQQGPGQDPQFLISFYEKMQSDKGSIPDRFSAQQFSDYHSELNMSSLELGDSALYFCASKYGGNYEQYFGPGTRLTVT.